The clone carrying this T cell receptor (beta chain) was observed many times. Its antigen is undetermined. Template material for amplifying TCR beta CDR3 regions consisted of RNA transcripts. The TCR CDR3 first-round RT-PCR relied on the HTBI primer set. TCRdb reprocessed the multiplex PCR reads with MiXCR, giving one entry per CDR3 protein. The table records 90,000 to 120,000 distinct CDR3 sequences, about 17% of them present only once. The entry originates in a study of T cells in Graves' hyperthyroidism and ophthalmopathy. On the study more broadly: Any treatment followed the collection of peripheral blood at initial diagnosis.

Whole-study findings and limits: The model forecast ophthalmopathy, anticipating it by a median around 6.4 months before onset.

Germline V gene data show CDR1 as SGHAT and CDR2 as FQNNGV. The length of the CDR3 is 15 residues. V was clipped by 5 bases and J by 3 bases, with 13 bases between them. This chain links TRBV11-2 with TRBJ2-2; either TRBD1 or TRBD2 may supply D (5 bases each). The source of this sequence is a woman between 45 and 60 years old with Graves' hyperthyroidism. The specimen was blood. CDR3 in DNA: TGTGCCAGCAGCCTCCTCCGGGGCGACACCGGGGAGCTGTTTTTT. Amino acid sequence: CASSLLRGDTGELFF.